This T cell receptor beta chain was retrieved from a study of human T cells and chemical hapten exposure. The time point was: patch test 2, 6 weeks after DPC sensitization. Treatment specified: therapeutic diphenylcyclopropenone sensitization with weekly scalp DPC. Blood draws came first, before each patch test. Alopecia patients deemed DPC-suitable, aged 18 to 70, excluding pregnancy. In the source study's methods: From roughly 23,000 to 640,000 TCRs were found per sample, with a median of 95,638. TCRdb reanalysed the RACE reads using MiXCR and keeps one entry per CDR3 protein. These V and J calls derive from TCRdb rather than the authors' analysis. The data hold 100,000 or so distinct CDR3 sequences, with about a tenth observed a single time. This clonotype has only a few counts. J gave up 9 bases and V 5 bases, and 6 bases lay outside the gene matches. The CDR3 is 15 residues long. Germline loops: CDR1 LGHNA, CDR2 YSLEER.

The sequences come from whole blood, collected in connection with sensitization to the hapten diphenylcyclopropenone (DPC). The chain carries TRBV4-3 and TRBJ2-1; 14 bases are a match to TRBD2. The origin of this receptor is a woman aged 40 to 49 with alopecia areata. Some clones in this sample may be carry-over from other donors' samples. The CDR3, as DNA: TGCGCCAGCAGCGACGGGACTAGCGGGAGTAGTGAGCAGTTCTTC. This gives the protein CASSDGTSGSSEQFF.